This entry lists 27 T cell receptor beta chains sequenced from one sample in a study of blood T cell repertoires in COVID-19 (dated by TCRdb to the early 2020s). The library relied on the immunoSEQ multiplex PCR assay. TCRdb retrieved this table from immuneACCESS and kept in-frame rearrangements only. Not all clones are present; in checked studies, unresolved V genes account for under half, and no reason is known for the remainder. This sample comprises about 240,000 clones, approximately 83% of them detected only once. Around 9.6% of the sample is taken by the ten largest. The sequenced material came from peripheral blood. The receptors originated from an elderly woman with acute or convalescent COVID-19.

This clone was observed a handful of times. The chain recombines TRBV2 with TRBJ1-6, with 8 bases that match TRBD1. The CDR3 extends over 17 amino acids. The junction had 12 bases not matched to a gene; V was cut back by 6 bases and J by 5 bases. CDR1 is SNHLY, CDR2 FYNNEI, per germline. CDR3 protein: CASRRIGQGGNNSPLHF. In DNA, the CDR3 is TGTGCCAGCAGACGAATTGGACAGGGAGGAAATAATTCACCCCTCCACTTT. Supplemented by reference TRBV2 and TRBJ1-6, the full variable domain reads EPEVTQTPSHQVTQMGQEVILRCVPISNHLYFYWYRQILGQKVEFLVSFYNNEISEKSEIFDDQFSVERPDGSNFTLKIRSTKLEDSAMYFCASRRIGQGGNNSPLHFGNGTRLTVT.

This clone was seen more than once but under ten times. The chain has TRBV2 and TRBJ2-1; unclear D gene. Germline assignment: CDR1 SNHLY and CDR2 FYNNEI. The CDR3 has 14 amino acids. The V gene lost 7 bases and the J gene lost 3 bases, with 13 bases spanning the gap. CDR3 in amino acids: CASTRDSRYNEQFF. CDR3 in DNA: TGTGCCAGCACCCGTGACTCCCGCTACAATGAGCAGTTCTTC.

The chain is built from TRBV2 and TRBJ1-1; D is ambiguous. V lost 3 bases and J lost 1, with 9 bases in between. The CDR3 has 14 residues. Germline CDR1 SNHLY, CDR2 FYNNEI. The CDR3 bases are TGTGCCAGCAGTGAGGAACAGCAGAACACTGAAGCTTTCTTT. Translating it yields CASSEEQQNTEAFF.

This chain joins TRBV3-1 (or the pseudogene TRBV3-2) and TRBJ2-3; 8 bases are shared with TRBD1. CDR3 size: 16 residues. The V and J ends lost 2 bases and 2 bases, in that order; junction bases with no gene match: 6. Per the germline V gene, CDR1 is LGHDT and CDR2 is YNNKEL (reference sequence). The CDR3 is CASSQFGQGLTDTQYF. The CDR3 coding sequence is TGTGCCAGCAGCCAATTCGGACAGGGTCTCACAGATACGCAGTATTTT.

CDR3 residues: CASYPPTGGEKLFF. DNA for the CDR3: TGTGCCAGCTACCCCCCGACAGGGGGGGAAAAACTGTTTTTT. The genes are TRBV21-1 and TRBJ1-4; TRBD1 was called by the table and not checked on the DNA. TRBV21-1 is reported as a pseudogene. This CDR3 region has 14 residues.

The rearrangement joins TRBV7-3 to TRBJ2-3; 7 positions agree with TRBD1. The germline gives CDR1 SGHTA, CDR2 FQGTGA. The CDR3 spans 15 residues. V shed 5 bases, J shed 0 bases, and the junction held 5 bases outside the gene matches. CDR3 nucleotide sequence: TGTGCCAGCAGCCAACAGGGGCACAGCACAGATACGCAGTATTTT. Its protein is CASSQQGHSTDTQYF. The variable domain in full, completed from reference TRBV7-3 and TRBJ2-3, reads GAGVSQTPSNKVTEKGKYVELRCDPISGHTALYWYRQSLGQGPEFLIYFQGTGAADDSGLPNDRFFAVRPEGSVSTLKIQRTERGDSAVYLCASSQQGHSTDTQYFGPGTRLTVL.

This chain joins TRBV18 and TRBJ1-2; TRBD1 matches 7 bases. This CDR3 region has 15 residues. The V and J ends lost 2 bases and 8 bases, in that order; junction bases with no gene match: 11. The V gene's germline CDR1 is KGHSH and CDR2 LQKENI. In DNA form, the CDR3 reads TGTGCCAGCTCACCATCCCGGGACAGTCGCGGGGGCTACACCTTC. It yields the protein CASSPSRDSRGGYTF.

This chain connects TRBV10-3 to TRBJ1-1; D is undetermined. From germline, CDR1 is ENHRY and CDR2 SYGVKD. V shed 3 bases and J shed 1 base, with 12 bases lying between them. The CDR3 runs 15 residues. The CDR3 spells CAISEAAGANTEAFF. The CDR3 DNA is TGTGCCATCAGTGAAGCCGCGGGCGCGAACACTGAAGCTTTCTTT.

This chain links TRBV28 with TRBJ2-6, with 9 bases aligning to TRBD1. Germline V CDR1 and CDR2: MDHEN, SYDVKM. The CDR3 totals 17 residues. Losses at the gene ends were 4 bases for V and 0 bases for J; bases not matched to a gene: 4. The chain's CDR3 is CASSWDRDPSGANVLTF. The DNA for the CDR3 is TGTGCCAGCAGTTGGGACAGGGATCCCTCTGGGGCCAACGTCCTGACTTTC.

The rearrangement links TRBV7-4 to TRBJ1-1; D unresolved. CDR3 length: 13 residues. V lost 0 bases and J lost 8, with 10 bases in between. Germline V gives CDR1 SGHVT, CDR2 SQSDAQ. The CDR3 DNA sequence: TGTGCCAGCAGCTTAGCTTGGGCAACAGAAGCTTTCTTT. This gives the protein CASSLAWATEAFF.

The J gene is TRBJ2-5, the V gene TRBV28; the match to TRBD2 covers 13 bases. This CDR3 is 15 amino acids long. Germline CDR1 and CDR2: MDHEN and SYDVKM. Trimming at V came to 5 bases and at J to 1 base, leaving 1 base not matched to a gene. This CDR3 is CASSGLAGVQETQYF. In DNA form, the CDR3 reads TGTGCCAGCAGTGGACTAGCGGGGGTCCAAGAGACCCAGTACTTC.

V usage is TRBV11-2 and J usage is TRBJ1-4; D is undetermined. Trimming took off 0 bases at V and 6 bases at J, with 17 bases between the two ends. Germline V gives CDR1 SGHAT, CDR2 FQNNGV. The CDR3 is 17 amino acids. The CDR3 protein is CASSLDGGALGYEKLFF. In DNA, the CDR3 is TGTGCCAGCAGCTTAGATGGTGGAGCACTCGGGTATGAAAAACTGTTTTTT.

This clone was counted a few times. J is TRBJ1-1 and V is TRBV28; 11 positions agree with TRBD1. Germline lookup yields CDR1 MDHEN and CDR2 SYDVKM. This CDR3 comprises 16 residues. V was clipped by 6 bases and J by 0 bases; unmatched bases: 6. The CDR3 DNA sequence: TGTGCCAGCAGCCGGGACAGGGGGAACATGAACACTGAAGCTTTCTTT. Its protein product is CASSRDRGNMNTEAFF.

V gene TRBV3-1 (or the pseudogene TRBV3-2) combines with J gene TRBJ1-1, with D tentatively TRBD1 (6 bases). Trimming removed 5 bases from V and 5 bases from J, with 15 bases in between. This CDR3 is built from 14 residues. CDR1 and CDR2 from the germline V gene are LGHDT and YNNKEL (reference sequence). CDR3 in DNA: TGTGCCAGCAGCGCAGGACAGTCAACGACTGAAGCTTTCTTT. Encoded protein: CASSAGQSTTEAFF.

Here the CDR3 reads CASSLNRGPVTF. DNA of the CDR3: TGTGCCAGCAGTTTAAACAGGGGGCCGGTAACCTTC. The chain recombines TRBV12-3 or TRBV12-4 with TRBJ1-2, with 9 bases lining up with TRBD1. V gave up 2 bases and J gave up 14 bases; unmatched junction bases: 6. The CDR3 has 12 residues.

The chain has TRBV13 and TRBJ1-1; D gene unclear. Germline-derived CDR1 and CDR2 are PRHDT and FYEKMQ (reference sequence). This CDR3 spans 16 amino acids. V was clipped by 6 bases and J by 0 bases, with 17 bases between them. The CDR3 spells CASRRFATPMNTEAFF. DNA for the CDR3: TGTGCCAGCAGGCGATTTGCGACACCCATGAACACTGAAGCTTTCTTT.

Concerning this clone itself: One end of the junction varies from germline; a read error may be responsible. The chain joins TRBV10-3 to TRBJ2-7, with a weak D call TRBD2 (6 bases). CDR3 length equals 13 residues. Germline V lookup: CDR1 ENHRY, CDR2 SYGVKD. CDR3 amino acids: CAISESGDSTTDF. The CDR3 region has the DNA TGTGCCATCAGTGAGTCCGGGGACTCGACGACGGACTTC.

The chain links TRBV5-1 to TRBJ2-1; 9 bases are shared with TRBD1. Germline CDR1 is SGHRS and CDR2 is YFSETQ. The length of the CDR3 is 14 residues. J gave up 6 bases and V 4 bases, and 5 bases lay outside the gene matches. DNA for the CDR3: TGCGCCAGCAGCCCTGGACAGGGGCGCAATGAGCAGTTCTTC. The encoded protein is CASSPGQGRNEQFF.

J is TRBJ2-7 and V is TRBV7-2, with 7 positions matching TRBD1. The CDR3 has 11 residues. The V gene's germline CDR1 is SGHTA and CDR2 FQGNSA. V shed 5 bases and J 6 bases; nucleotides not matched to a gene: 1. This chain's CDR3 is CASSQGVEQYF. In DNA, the CDR3 is TGTGCCAGCAGCCAGGGGGTCGAGCAGTACTTC.

CDR3 DNA: TGTGCCAGTAGTACTCACCGGGACAGGTACACTGAAGCTTTCTTT. Its translation is CASSTHRDRYTEAFF. The chain is built from TRBV19 and TRBJ1-1, with 8 bases matching TRBD1. The CDR3 contains 15 residues. J gave up 3 bases and V 4 bases, and 7 bases lay outside the gene matches. The germline gives CDR1 LNHDA, CDR2 SQIVND (reference sequence).

The chain employs TRBV5-4 and TRBJ1-2, with a tentative D call TRBD1 (5 bases). The CDR3 length is 14 residues. Trimming pared 2 bases from V and 1 base from J, leaving 9 bases between. The germline V gene has CDR1 SGHNT and CDR2 YYREEE (reference sequence). CDR3 DNA sequence: TGTGCCAGCAGCTTAGACAGAAATAACTATGGCTACACCTTC. Amino acid sequence: CASSLDRNNYGYTF.

As DNA, the CDR3 is TGTGCCAGCAGCTTGCCCGCGGGGGGGCATTTAGATACGCAGTATTTT. Its translation: CASSLPAGGHLDTQYF. This rearrangement joins TRBV5-5 to TRBJ2-3; 9 bases are a match to TRBD2. Germline CDR1 and CDR2: SGHKS and YYEKEE (reference sequence). The CDR3 consists of 16 residues. V dropped 1 base and J dropped 5; count of bases not matched to a gene: 8.

The chain recombines TRBV3-1 (or the pseudogene TRBV3-2) with TRBJ1-2, with 8 positions matching TRBD1. Losses at the gene ends were 5 bases for V and 8 bases for J; bases not matched to a gene: 10. Germline CDR1 is LGHDT and CDR2 is YNNKEL (reference sequence). The CDR3 has 14 residues. CDR3 DNA sequence: TGTGCCAGCAGCTCTTCCCAGGGGGCGGGAGGCTACACCTTC. Encoded protein: CASSSSQGAGGYTF.

J is TRBJ2-1 and V is TRBV28, with D unclear. Between the trimmed V and J ends, which lost 6 bases and 6 bases, there was a span of 9 bases. Germline lookup yields CDR1 MDHEN and CDR2 SYDVKM. The length of the CDR3 is 12 residues. This CDR3 is CASSLLRNEQFF. DNA for the CDR3: TGTGCCAGCAGCCTATTACGCAATGAGCAGTTCTTC. The full variable domain, completed using reference TRBV28 and TRBJ2-1, is DVKVTQSSRYLVKRTGEKVFLECVQDMDHENMFWYRQDPGLGLRLIYFSYDVKMKEKGDIPEGYSVSREKKERFSLILESASTNQTSMYLCASSLLRNEQFFGPGTRLTVL.

A note on this clone: This sample includes further DNA sequences coding for the same CDR3. The rearrangement uses TRBV2 and TRBJ1-5; 7 bases align to TRBD1. The CDR3 has 15 amino acids. V was pared by 1 base and J by 1 base, with 1 base of the junction left unmatched. CDR1 and CDR2 (germline): SNHLY, FYNNEI. In nucleotides, the CDR3 is TGTGCCAGCAGTGAAGGACAGGGAAGCAATCAGCCCCAGCATTTT. Translated, it gives CASSEGQGSNQPQHF.

This clone appeared once. The chain links TRBV7-2 to TRBJ2-1; 12 nucleotides agree with TRBD2. The CDR3 sequence is 18 residues long. Germline values: CDR1 SGHTA, CDR2 FQGNSA. J lost 0 bases, V lost 5 bases, and 8 bases had no gene match. The CDR3 nucleotides read TGTGCCAGCAGCCAAGGACTAGCGGGGACGACCTCCTACAATGAGCAGTTCTTC. Encoded protein: CASSQGLAGTTSYNEQFF.

This clone was detected once. V usage is TRBV11-2 and J usage is TRBJ1-6, with D possibly matching TRBD1 (6 bases). The V gene lost 4 bases and the J gene lost 7 bases, with 14 bases spanning the gap. CDR1 and CDR2 (germline): SGHAT, FQNNGV. The CDR3 runs 15 residues. The CDR3 nucleotides are TGTGCCAGCAGCTACCTGGACAGTCGAAATTCACCCCTCCACTTT. Its protein product is CASSYLDSRNSPLHF.